The 26 T cell receptor beta chains reported below all come from one sample, sequenced in a study of T cell responses to AZD1222 COVID-19 vaccine. Generated by immunoSEQ multiplex PCR, the TCRdb table keeps only in-frame clones and is missing some. The table includes 100,000 to 150,000 clones, over 75% detected once. The material was peripheral blood, obtained on day 0 of AZD1222 vaccination. Receptor source: an adult in good health.

The chain uses TRBV6-5 and TRBJ2-7; possibly TRBD2 for D (5 bases). Germline V gene sequence: CDR1 MNHEY, CDR2 SVGAGI. Trimming cost V 10 bases and J 2 bases, with 12 bases left between them. The CDR3 consists of 12 residues. This chain's CDR3 is CANETTTYEQYF. CDR3 bases: TGTGCCAACGAGACTACCACCTACGAGCAGTACTTC.

The chain joins TRBV10-3 to TRBJ2-5; D ambiguous. V dropped 2 bases and J dropped 4 bases, with 5 bases sitting between them. The CDR3 spans 12 residues. From germline, CDR1 is ENHRY and CDR2 SYGVKD. CDR3 residues: CAISEPPETQYF. The CDR3 region has the DNA TGTGCCATCAGTGAGCCCCCAGAGACCCAGTACTTC.

The chain uses TRBV7-9 and TRBJ1-4; D gene ambiguous. Germline CDR1 reads SEHNR; CDR2 reads FQNEAQ (reference sequence). Trimming shortened V by 2 bases and J by 6 bases, and 4 bases separated the two germline ends. The CDR3 has 12 residues. The CDR3 is CASSLSDEKLFF. CDR3 DNA: TGTGCCAGCAGCTTATCTGATGAAAAACTGTTTTTT.

This clone was observed a few times. The CDR3: CASSPRGDPYEQYF. Written as DNA, the CDR3 is TGTGCCAGCAGTCCTCGGGGGGATCCCTACGAGCAGTACTTC. The chain uses TRBV6-5 and TRBJ2-7, with 7 bases matching TRBD2. The germline CDR1 and CDR2 sequences are MNHEY and SVGAGI. V was pared by 5 bases and J by 2 bases, with 6 bases of the junction left unmatched. The CDR3 is 14 amino acids.

The chain links TRBV28 to TRBJ2-2; 8 bases agree with TRBD2. V was clipped by 6 bases and J by 6 bases; unmatched bases: 9. Germline CDR1 is MDHEN and CDR2 is SYDVKM. There are 15 residues in the CDR3. The CDR3 DNA follows: TGTGCCAGCAGGGCCCGGGAGGGTCTGGCCGGGGAGCTGTTTTTT. Translated: CASRAREGLAGELFF.

The V call is TRBV4-3, the J call TRBJ1-3, with a weak D call TRBD1 (5 bases). The CDR3 consists of 16 residues. Deletions cut 7 bases from V and 0 bases from J, with 16 bases between. Germline CDR1 reads LGHNA; CDR2 reads YSLEER. CDR3 sequence (DNA): TGCGCCAGCACCTCTCACGGGGCCTACTCTGGAAACACCATATATTTT. It codes for CASTSHGAYSGNTIYF.

This sequence joins TRBV5-1 and TRBJ2-7, with TRBD1 matching 9 bases. The CDR3 has 15 amino acids. Germline CDR1 and CDR2: SGHRS and YFSETQ. The V gene end was trimmed by 4 bases and the J gene end by 3 bases; junction bases not matched to a gene: 8. The CDR3 spells CASSPGTGLRYEQYF. CDR3 DNA sequence: TGCGCCAGCAGCCCCGGGACAGGGCTACGCTACGAGCAGTACTTC.

V and J are TRBV12-5 and TRBJ2-3; D is possibly TRBD1 (5 bases). Germline values: CDR1 LGHNT, CDR2 FRNRAP. V lost 1 base and J 4 bases, leaving 12 bases between the germline ends. There are 15 residues in the CDR3. CDR3 sequence (DNA): TGTGCTAGTGGTTTGGGGCAGGGTGGTGCAGATACGCAGTATTTT. As protein: CASGLGQGGADTQYF.

The rearrangement joins TRBV2 to TRBJ1-2, with a weak D call TRBD1 (6 bases). The germline CDR1 and CDR2 sequences are SNHLY and FYNNEI. V was cut by 5 bases and J by 3 bases, with 19 bases left in between. This CDR3 region has 16 residues. The CDR3 loop reads CASSRSRGGMDYGYTF. CDR3 in DNA: TGTGCCAGCAGTAGATCGCGGGGGGGCATGGACTATGGCTACACCTTC.

This clone appeared a single time. The chain is built from TRBV15 and TRBJ1-5; no reliable D call. This CDR3 is built from 14 residues. The V gene's germline CDR1 is LNHNV and CDR2 YYDKDF (reference sequence). Trimming removed 5 bases from V and 0 bases from J, with 8 bases in between. This CDR3 is CATSSQFSNQPQHF. The CDR3, as DNA: TGTGCCACCAGCTCGCAGTTTAGCAATCAGCCCCAGCATTTT.

The chain carries TRBV7-2 and TRBJ2-1, with TRBD2 matching 12 bases. This CDR3 region has 14 residues. In germline, CDR1 is SGHTA, CDR2 FQGNSA. The V segment lost 5 bases and the J segment 8 bases; nucleotides outside the gene matches: 4. CDR3 amino acids: CASSPRLAGDEQFF. CDR3 coding DNA: TGTGCCAGCAGCCCACGACTAGCGGGAGATGAGCAGTTCTTC.

V gene TRBV6-5 combines with J gene TRBJ1-3, with a possible D match to TRBD1 (5 bases). Germline lookup yields CDR1 MNHEY and CDR2 SVGAGI. V lost 6 bases to trimming and J lost 7 bases, with 19 bases between them. The CDR3 consists of 15 residues. CDR3 DNA: TGTGCCAGCAGGCCGGCATGGGGCGAGGGCAACACCATATATTTT. This gives the protein CASRPAWGEGNTIYF.

CDR3 coding DNA: TGTGCCAGCAGCCAAGCGAGACAGGTCTCACCCCTCCACTTT. Protein product: CASSQARQVSPLHF. V is TRBV3-1 (or the pseudogene TRBV3-2) and J is TRBJ1-6; maybe TRBD1 (6 bases). Trimming removed 1 base at V and 10 bases at J, with 11 bases between. The germline CDR1 and CDR2 sequences are LGHDT and YNNKEL (reference sequence). The CDR3 spans 14 residues.

The chain has TRBV2 and TRBJ1-2; D might be TRBD1 (5 bases). CDR3 length: 16 amino acids. Trimming left V 7 bases short and J 2 bases short, with 20 bases between. From germline, CDR1 is SNHLY and CDR2 FYNNEI. Here the CDR3 reads CASTPDGTLGNYGYTF. Here the CDR3 DNA reads TGTGCCAGCACACCAGATGGGACTTTGGGGAACTATGGCTACACCTTC.

V and J are TRBV5-8 and TRBJ2-7; tentatively, D is TRBD1 (5 bases). Germline CDR1 SGHTS, CDR2 YDEGEE. The CDR3 is made up of 15 amino acids. The V end was cut by 6 bases, the J end by 0 bases, with 16 bases between. This CDR3 reads CASTTTGMSSYEQYF. The CDR3 coding sequence is TGTGCCAGCACCACTACAGGTATGAGCTCCTACGAGCAGTACTTC.

This chain uses TRBV5-1 with TRBJ2-1, with TRBD2 matching over 12 bases. The germline CDR1 and CDR2 sequences are SGHRS and YFSETQ. V shed 5 bases and J 5 bases; nucleotides not matched to a gene: 8. The CDR3 covers 16 residues. The CDR3 DNA sequence: TGCGCCAGCAGGCACGGACTAGCGGGGACCAACAATGAGCAGTTCTTC. Protein: CASRHGLAGTNNEQFF.

The V call is TRBV4-1, the J call TRBJ2-7; the match to TRBD2 covers 9 bases. This CDR3 is built from 13 residues. Trimming removed 3 bases from V and 6 bases from J; junction bases left unmatched: 3. The germline gives CDR1 MGHRA, CDR2 YSYEKL. CDR3 sequence: CASSQREGPEQYF. DNA for the CDR3: TGCGCCAGCAGCCAGCGGGAGGGCCCCGAGCAGTACTTC.

The chain combines TRBV7-2 with TRBJ1-5; a possible D gene is TRBD1 (5 bases). Germline CDR1 reads SGHTA; CDR2 reads FQGNSA. V was cut by 4 bases and J by 0 bases, with 10 bases left in between. CDR3 length: 15 amino acids. The CDR3 DNA sequence: TGTGCCAGCAGCTCCGTCGGGACTAGCAATCAGCCCCAGCATTTT. It is translated as CASSSVGTSNQPQHF.

Only one count was recorded for this clone. The chain's CDR3 is CASSIGTNYEQYF. CDR3 sequence (DNA): TGTGCCAGTAGTATTGGGACTAACTACGAGCAGTACTTC. This chain connects TRBV19 to TRBJ2-7, with 7 bases identical to TRBD2. The CDR3 has 13 residues. The germline CDR1 and CDR2 sequences are LNHDA and SQIVND (reference sequence). Germline trimming cut 3 bases from V and 3 bases from J; bases unmatched to any gene: 2.

The chain joins TRBV7-9 to TRBJ2-5; 10 bases map to TRBD2. V trimming: 5 bases; J trimming: 5 bases; junction bases outside the gene matches: 8. Germline V gene sequence: CDR1 SEHNR, CDR2 FQNEAQ (reference sequence). CDR3 length equals 15 residues. The CDR3 DNA is TGTGCCAGCAGCCCACCGGGACTAGCGAGGGAGACCCAGTACTTC. Encoded protein: CASSPPGLARETQYF.

V is TRBV5-6 and J is TRBJ2-2; the D is unclear. This CDR3 comprises 11 residues. CDR1 SGHDT and CDR2 YYEEEE come from the germline V gene. V was pared by 0 bases and J by 9 bases, with 3 bases between. This CDR3 reads CASSLARELFF. The DNA of the CDR3 is TGTGCCAGCAGCTTGGCCAGGGAGCTGTTTTTT.

The chain joins TRBV7-3 to TRBJ2-1, with 12 positions matching TRBD2. There are 16 residues in the CDR3. The germline CDR1 and CDR2 sequences are SGHTA and FQGTGA. V was pared by 4 bases and J by 7 bases, with 8 bases of the junction left unmatched. This chain's CDR3 is CASSSKPGLAGNEQFF. Written as DNA, the CDR3 is TGTGCCAGCAGCTCAAAACCGGGACTAGCGGGTAATGAGCAGTTCTTC.

The chain uses TRBV10-3 and TRBJ1-5, with 8 bases fitting TRBD1. The CDR3 loop spans 16 amino acids. Germline trimming cut 5 bases from V and 2 bases from J; bases unmatched to any gene: 8. CDR1 is ENHRY, CDR2 SYGVKD, per germline. CDR3 nucleotide sequence: TGTGCCATCAGTCCCCGACAGGGGATGGGCAATCAGCCCCAGCATTTT. This sequence encodes CAISPRQGMGNQPQHF.

The chain combines TRBV20-1 with TRBJ1-2; no clear D. Germline values: CDR1 DFQATT, CDR2 SNEGSKA (reference sequence). Between the trimmed V and J ends, which lost 5 bases and 4 bases, there was a span of 8 bases. The length of the CDR3 is 11 residues. The CDR3 loop reads CSAWETYGYTF. Here the CDR3 DNA reads TGCAGTGCTTGGGAGACCTATGGCTACACCTTC.

The chain has TRBV24-1 and TRBJ2-3; D gene ambiguous. With 5 bases removed from V and 0 bases from J, the gap between germline ends came to 14 bases. Germline V gene sequence: CDR1 KGHDR, CDR2 SFDVKD. This CDR3 has 16 amino acids. Here the CDR3 reads CATSVTETLSTDTQYF. CDR3 sequence (DNA): TGTGCCACCAGTGTGACGGAAACCTTAAGCACAGATACGCAGTATTTT.

The chain combines TRBV27 with TRBJ1-1; weak D call: TRBD1 (5 bases). The ends were cut back, 3 bases at V and 2 bases at J, with 10 bases in the middle. From germline, CDR1 is MNHEY and CDR2 SMNVEV (reference sequence). The CDR3 has 14 residues. CDR3 residues: CASSFRGPNTEAFF. As DNA, the CDR3 is TGTGCCAGCAGTTTTCGGGGACCTAACACTGAAGCTTTCTTT.